The present TCR beta chain was sequenced within a study of cytomegalovirus exposure and HLA in healthy donors. Study background: HLA-typed donors were the source of about 81 million unique TCRs held in an early data release. Study-wide results and limits: Among CMV-associated TCR beta chains, most appeared HLA-restricted in a later analysis. Across donors, presence/absence analyses took sequencing depth to be roughly uniform. CMV serostatus was the only immune exposure information that was available.

This clone was seen only a few times. Its target is not known. PCR amplification relied on 60 Vbeta primers (plus 13 Jbeta primers). The table came from immunoSEQ multiplex PCR; TCRdb's copy has only in-frame clones and leaves some out. The sample lists 100,000 to 150,000 clones; approximately 77% were seen once. The sequenced sample was PBMCs. The TCR originated in a woman aged 40 to 55 in good health and CMV-seronegative.

CDR3 sequence (DNA): TGTGCCACGCACACAGGCGTGGGGAACACTGAAGCTTTCTTT. It yields the protein CATHTGVGNTEAFF. The chain combines TRBV6-1 with TRBJ1-1; tentative D call: TRBD1 (5 bases). V was cut by 10 bases and J by 1 base, with 16 bases left in between. The CDR3 length is 14 residues. Germline V gene sequence: CDR1 MNHNS, CDR2 SASEGT.